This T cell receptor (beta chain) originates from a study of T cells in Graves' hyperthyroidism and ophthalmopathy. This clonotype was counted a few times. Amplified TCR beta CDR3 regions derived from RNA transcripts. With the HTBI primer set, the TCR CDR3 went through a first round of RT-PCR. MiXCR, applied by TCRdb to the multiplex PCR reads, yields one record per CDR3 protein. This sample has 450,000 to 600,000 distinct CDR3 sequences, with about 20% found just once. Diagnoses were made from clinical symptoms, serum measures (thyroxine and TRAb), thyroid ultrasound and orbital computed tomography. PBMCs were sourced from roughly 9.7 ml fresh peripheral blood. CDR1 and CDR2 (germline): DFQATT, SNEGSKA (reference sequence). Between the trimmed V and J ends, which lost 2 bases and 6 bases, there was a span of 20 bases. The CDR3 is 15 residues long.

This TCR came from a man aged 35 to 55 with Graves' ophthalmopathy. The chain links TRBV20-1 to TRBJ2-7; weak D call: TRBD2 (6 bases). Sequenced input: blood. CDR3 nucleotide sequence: TGCAGTGCTAGATCGGGACTCCGCGGAAAAGTCGAGCAGTACTTC. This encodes CSARSGLRGKVEQYF.